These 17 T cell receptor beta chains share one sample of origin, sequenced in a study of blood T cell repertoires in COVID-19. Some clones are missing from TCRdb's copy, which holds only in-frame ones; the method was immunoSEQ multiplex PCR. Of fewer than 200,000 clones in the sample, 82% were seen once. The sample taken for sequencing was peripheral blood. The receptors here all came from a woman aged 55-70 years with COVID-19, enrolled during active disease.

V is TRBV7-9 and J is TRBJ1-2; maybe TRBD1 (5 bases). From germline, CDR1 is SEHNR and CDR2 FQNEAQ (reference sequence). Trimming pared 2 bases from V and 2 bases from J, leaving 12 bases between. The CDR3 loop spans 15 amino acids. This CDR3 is CASSLPAGLNYGYTF. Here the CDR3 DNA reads TGTGCCAGCAGCTTACCGGCAGGGTTGAACTATGGCTACACCTTC. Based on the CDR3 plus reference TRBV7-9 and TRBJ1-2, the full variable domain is DTGVSQNPRHKITKRGQNVTFRCDPISEHNRLYWYRQTLGQGPEFLTYFQNEAQLEKSRLLSDRFSAERPKGSFSTLEIQRTEQGDSAMYLCASSLPAGLNYGYTFGSGTRLTVV.

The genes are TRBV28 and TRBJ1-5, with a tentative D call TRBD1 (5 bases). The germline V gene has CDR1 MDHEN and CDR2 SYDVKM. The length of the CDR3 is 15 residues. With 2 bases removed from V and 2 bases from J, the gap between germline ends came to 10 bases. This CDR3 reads CASSLGGTRNQPQHF. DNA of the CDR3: TGTGCCAGCAGTTTAGGAGGGACGCGCAATCAGCCCCAGCATTTT. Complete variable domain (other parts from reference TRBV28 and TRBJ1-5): DVKVTQSSRYLVKRTGEKVFLECVQDMDHENMFWYRQDPGLGLRLIYFSYDVKMKEKGDIPEGYSVSREKKERFSLILESASTNQTSMYLCASSLGGTRNQPQHFGDGTRLSIL.

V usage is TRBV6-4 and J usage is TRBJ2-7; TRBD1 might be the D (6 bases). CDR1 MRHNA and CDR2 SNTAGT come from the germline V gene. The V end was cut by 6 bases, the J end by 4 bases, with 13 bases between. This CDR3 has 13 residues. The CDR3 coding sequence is TGTGCCAGCAGGAGGACAGACCCTTACGAGCAGTACTTC. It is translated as CASRRTDPYEQYF.

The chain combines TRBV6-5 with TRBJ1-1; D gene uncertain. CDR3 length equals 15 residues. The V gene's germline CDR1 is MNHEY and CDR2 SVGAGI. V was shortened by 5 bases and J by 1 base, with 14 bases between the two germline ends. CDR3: CASSPRHAQNTEAFF. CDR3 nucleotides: TGTGCCAGCAGTCCTCGACATGCCCAGAACACTGAAGCTTTCTTT.

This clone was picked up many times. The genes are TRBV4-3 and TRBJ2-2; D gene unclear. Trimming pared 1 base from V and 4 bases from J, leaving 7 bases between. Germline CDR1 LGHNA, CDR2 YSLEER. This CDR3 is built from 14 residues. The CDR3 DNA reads TGCGCCAGCAGCCAAGCCCCCTCCACCGGGGAGCTGTTTTTT. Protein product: CASSQAPSTGELFF.

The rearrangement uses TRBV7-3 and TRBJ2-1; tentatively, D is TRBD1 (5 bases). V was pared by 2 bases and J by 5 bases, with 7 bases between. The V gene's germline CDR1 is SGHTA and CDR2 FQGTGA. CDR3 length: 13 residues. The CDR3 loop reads CASSLGANNEQFF. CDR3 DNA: TGTGCCAGCAGCTTAGGGGCGAACAATGAGCAGTTCTTC.

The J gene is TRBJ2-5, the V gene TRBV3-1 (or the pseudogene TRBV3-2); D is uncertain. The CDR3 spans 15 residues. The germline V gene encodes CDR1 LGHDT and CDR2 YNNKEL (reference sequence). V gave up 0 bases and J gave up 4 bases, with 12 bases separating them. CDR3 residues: CASSQESRGGETQYF. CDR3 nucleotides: TGTGCCAGCAGCCAAGAAAGCCGAGGTGGAGAGACCCAGTACTTC.

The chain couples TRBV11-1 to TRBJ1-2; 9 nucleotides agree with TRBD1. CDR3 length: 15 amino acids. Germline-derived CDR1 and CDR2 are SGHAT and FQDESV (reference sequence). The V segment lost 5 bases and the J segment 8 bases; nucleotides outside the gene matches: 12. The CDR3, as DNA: TGTGCCAGCAGCCCCCGGACAGGGGAGGTAGGAGGCTACACCTTC. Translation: CASSPRTGEVGGYTF.

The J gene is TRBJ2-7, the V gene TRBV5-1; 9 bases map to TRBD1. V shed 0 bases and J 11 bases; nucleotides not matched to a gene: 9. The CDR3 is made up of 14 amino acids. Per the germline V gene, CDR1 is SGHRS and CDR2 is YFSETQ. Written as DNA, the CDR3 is TGCGCCAGCAGCTTGGAACAGGGGGCTTCAGTAAAGTACTTC. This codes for CASSLEQGASVKYF.

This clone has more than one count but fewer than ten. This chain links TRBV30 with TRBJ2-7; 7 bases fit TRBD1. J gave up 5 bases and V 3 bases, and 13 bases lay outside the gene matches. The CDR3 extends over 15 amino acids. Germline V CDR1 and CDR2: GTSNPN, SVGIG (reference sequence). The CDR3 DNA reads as TGTGCCTGGAGCAGGGACAGCACTTCTGGGAACGAGCAGTACTTC. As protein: CAWSRDSTSGNEQYF.

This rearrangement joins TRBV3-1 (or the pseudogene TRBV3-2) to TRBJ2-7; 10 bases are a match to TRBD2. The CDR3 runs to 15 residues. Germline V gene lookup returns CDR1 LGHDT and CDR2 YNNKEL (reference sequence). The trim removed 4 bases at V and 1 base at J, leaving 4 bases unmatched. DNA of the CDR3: TGTGCCAGCAGCCCAGGACTAGCGGAGTCCTACGAGCAGTACTTC. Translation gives CASSPGLAESYEQYF.

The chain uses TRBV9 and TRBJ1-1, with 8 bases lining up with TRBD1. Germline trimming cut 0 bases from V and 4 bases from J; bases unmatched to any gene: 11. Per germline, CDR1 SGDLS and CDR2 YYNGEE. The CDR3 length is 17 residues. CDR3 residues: CASSVAGTGRNPTEAFF. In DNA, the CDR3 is TGTGCCAGCAGCGTAGCCGGGACAGGCCGAAACCCCACTGAAGCTTTCTTT.

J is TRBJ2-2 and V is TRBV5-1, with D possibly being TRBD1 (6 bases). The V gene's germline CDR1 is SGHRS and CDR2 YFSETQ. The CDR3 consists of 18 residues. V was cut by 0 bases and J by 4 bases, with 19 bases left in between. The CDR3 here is CASSLGPTGQGITGELFF. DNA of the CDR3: TGCGCCAGCAGCTTGGGGCCAACCGGGCAGGGGATCACCGGGGAGCTGTTTTTT.

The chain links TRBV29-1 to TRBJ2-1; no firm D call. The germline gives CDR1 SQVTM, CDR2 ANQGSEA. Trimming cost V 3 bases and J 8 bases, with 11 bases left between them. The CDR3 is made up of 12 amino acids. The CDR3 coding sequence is TGCAGCGTTGATCGTGCTTCGGATGAGCAGTTCTTC. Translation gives CSVDRASDEQFF.

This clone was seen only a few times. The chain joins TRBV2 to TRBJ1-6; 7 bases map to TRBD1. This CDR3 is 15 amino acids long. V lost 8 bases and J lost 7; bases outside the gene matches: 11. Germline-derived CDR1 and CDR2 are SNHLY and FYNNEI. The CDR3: CASGLGDSPNSPLHF. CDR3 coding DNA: TGTGCCAGCGGTCTAGGGGACAGCCCCAATTCACCCCTCCACTTT.

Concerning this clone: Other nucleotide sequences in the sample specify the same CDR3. CDR3 in amino acids: CASRPTSGGSYNEQFF. CDR3 DNA sequence: TGTGCCAGCAGACCCACATCGGGGGGGTCCTACAATGAGCAGTTCTTC. The V gene is TRBV28, the J gene TRBJ2-1; 8 bases are a match to TRBD2. CDR3 length: 16 amino acids. V was pared by 6 bases and J by 1 base, with 8 bases of the junction left unmatched. Germline CDR1 is MDHEN and CDR2 is SYDVKM.

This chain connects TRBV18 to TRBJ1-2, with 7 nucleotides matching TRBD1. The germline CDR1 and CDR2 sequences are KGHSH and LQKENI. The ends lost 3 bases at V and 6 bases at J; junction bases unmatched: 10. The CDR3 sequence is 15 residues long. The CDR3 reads CASSPLPDRADGYTF. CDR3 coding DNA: TGTGCCAGCTCACCTCTCCCCGACAGGGCTGATGGCTACACCTTC.